This T cell receptor (beta chain) originates from a study of shared clonotypes between healthy human individuals. The study's findings and limits: Sequencing depth was expected to influence donor clonotype sharing.

Only Caucasian adults living in Nashville, Tennessee served as donors. Notes on this clone: The target antigen is unknown.

Running of the assay took place at deep level. Study processing details: Filtering was not the same, since immunoSEQ gave junction-only sequences without quality scores. The table came from immunoSEQ multiplex PCR; TCRdb's copy has only in-frame clones and leaves some out. From that table come the V and J calls and clone size; the DNA was used to work out D and trimming. The sample shows around 1,000,000 clones, about 80% of them seen only once. Source material: memory CD4+ T cells from PBMCs. Described subset: CD45RA-negative fraction. The TCR was taken from a young man in good health. Some clones in this sample may be carry-over from other donors' samples.

CDR3 sequence: CASGTGGRAYNEQFF. CDR3 in DNA: TGTGCCAGCGGCACAGGGGGCCGGGCCTACAATGAGCAGTTCTTC. The genes are TRBV11-2 and TRBJ2-1, with 9 bases lining up with TRBD1. The V and J ends lost 8 bases and 2 bases, in that order; junction bases with no gene match: 7. The germline gives CDR1 SGHAT, CDR2 FQNNGV. The CDR3 is 15 residues long.